These 2 T cell receptor beta chains originate from one sample sequenced in a study of cytomegalovirus exposure and HLA in healthy donors. Vbeta (60) and Jbeta (13) primers were used in the PCR. Only in-frame clones appear in the TCRdb table, and some are missing; sequencing was by immunoSEQ multiplex PCR. In the table there are 200,000 to 250,000 clones, 70% to 90% of which are singletons. Source material: PBMCs. Every receptor here comes from a girl aged 2 to 10 in good health and CMV-seronegative.

This chain joins TRBV30 and TRBJ2-4, with D perhaps matching TRBD1 (5 bases). This CDR3 spans 15 amino acids. V lost 4 bases and J 7 bases, leaving 20 bases between the germline ends. Germline V CDR1 and CDR2: GTSNPN, SVGIG (reference sequence). The CDR3: CAWTRPGQGWNIQYF. CDR3 coding DNA: TGTGCCTGGACCCGACCAGGGCAGGGCTGGAACATTCAGTACTTC. The whole variable domain, filled in from reference TRBV30 and TRBJ2-4, reads SQTIHQWPATLVQPVGSPLSLECTVEGTSNPNLYWYRQAAGRGLQLLFYSVGIGQISSEVPQNLSASRPQDRQFILSSKKLLLSDSGFYLCAWTRPGQGWNIQYFGAGTRLSVL.

CDR3 sequence reads: CASSLPPPGLAGEADTDTQYF. In DNA, the CDR3 is TGTGCCAGCAGCCTACCCCCCCCAGGACTAGCGGGAGAGGCCGACACAGATACGCAGTATTTT. The chain couples TRBV4-2 to TRBJ2-3; TRBD2 matches 13 bases. V lost 4 bases, J lost 2 bases, and 18 bases stayed unmatched. CDR3 length equals 21 residues. Germline V gene data show CDR1 as LGHNA and CDR2 as YNFKEQ.